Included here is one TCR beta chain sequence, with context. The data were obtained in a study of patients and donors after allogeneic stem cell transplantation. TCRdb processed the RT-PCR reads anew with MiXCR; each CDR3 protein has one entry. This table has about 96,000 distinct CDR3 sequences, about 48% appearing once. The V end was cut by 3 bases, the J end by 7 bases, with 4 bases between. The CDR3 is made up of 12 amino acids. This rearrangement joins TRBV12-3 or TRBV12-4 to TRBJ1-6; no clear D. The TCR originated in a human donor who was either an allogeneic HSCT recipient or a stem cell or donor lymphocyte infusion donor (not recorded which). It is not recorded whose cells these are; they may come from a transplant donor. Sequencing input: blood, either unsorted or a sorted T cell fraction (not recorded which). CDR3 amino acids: CASSFGNSPLHF. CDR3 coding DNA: TGTGCCAGCAGTTTTGGGAATTCACCCCTCCACTTT.